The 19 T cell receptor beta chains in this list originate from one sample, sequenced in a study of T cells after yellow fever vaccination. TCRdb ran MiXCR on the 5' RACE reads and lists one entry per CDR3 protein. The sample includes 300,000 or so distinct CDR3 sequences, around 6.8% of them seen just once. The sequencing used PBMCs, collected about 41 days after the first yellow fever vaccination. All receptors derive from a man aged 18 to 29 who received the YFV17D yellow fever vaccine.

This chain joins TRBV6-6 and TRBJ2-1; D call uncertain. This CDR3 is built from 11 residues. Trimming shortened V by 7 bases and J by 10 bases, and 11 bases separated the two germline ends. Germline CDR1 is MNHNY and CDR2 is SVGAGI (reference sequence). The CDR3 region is CASNSGLEQFF. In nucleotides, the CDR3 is TGTGCCAGCAACTCCGGCCTAGAGCAGTTCTTC.

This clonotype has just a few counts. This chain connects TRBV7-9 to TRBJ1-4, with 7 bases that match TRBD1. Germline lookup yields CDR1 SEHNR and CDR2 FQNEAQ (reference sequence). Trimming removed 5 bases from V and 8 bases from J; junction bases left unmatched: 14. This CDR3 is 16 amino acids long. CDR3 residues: CASSANPTGTAEKLFF. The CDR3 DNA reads TGTGCCAGCAGCGCCAACCCAACCGGGACAGCGGAAAAACTGTTTTTT.

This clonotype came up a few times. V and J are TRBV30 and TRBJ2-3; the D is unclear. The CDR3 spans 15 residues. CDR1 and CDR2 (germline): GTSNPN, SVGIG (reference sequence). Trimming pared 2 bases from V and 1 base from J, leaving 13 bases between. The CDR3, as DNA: TGTGCCTGGAGTAGGATGGCAGGACGCACAGATACGCAGTATTTT. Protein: CAWSRMAGRTDTQYF.

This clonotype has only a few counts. The CDR3 sequence is CASSLFQGERTGELFF. CDR3 nucleotide sequence: TGTGCCAGCAGCTTATTTCAGGGCGAAAGGACCGGGGAGCTGTTTTTT. The J gene is TRBJ2-2, the V gene TRBV7-9; D is possibly TRBD1 (5 bases). Germline CDR1 SEHNR, CDR2 FQNEAQ (reference sequence). The CDR3 spans 16 residues. V was pared by 2 bases and J by 5 bases, with 15 bases between.

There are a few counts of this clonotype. CDR3 residues: CASSFLYPRGPGEQYF. The CDR3 nucleotides are TGTGCCAGCAGCTTTCTCTATCCACGGGGTCCGGGTGAGCAGTATTTT. The chain carries TRBV5-6 and TRBJ2-3; TRBD2 might be the D (5 bases). CDR1 SGHDT and CDR2 YYEEEE come from the germline V gene. Trimming took 2 bases from V and 11 from J, leaving 24 bases between them. The CDR3 consists of 16 residues.

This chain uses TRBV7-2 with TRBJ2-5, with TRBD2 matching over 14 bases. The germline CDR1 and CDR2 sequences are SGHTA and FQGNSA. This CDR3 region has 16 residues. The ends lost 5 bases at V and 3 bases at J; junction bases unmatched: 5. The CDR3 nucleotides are TGTGCCAGCAGCAGACTAGCGGGGGGGCCGGAAGAGACCCAGTACTTC. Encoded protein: CASSRLAGGPEETQYF.

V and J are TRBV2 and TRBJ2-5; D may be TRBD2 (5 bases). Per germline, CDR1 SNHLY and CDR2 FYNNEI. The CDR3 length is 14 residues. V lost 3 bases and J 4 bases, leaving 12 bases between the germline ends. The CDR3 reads CASSDGVSRETQYF. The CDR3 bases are TGTGCCAGCAGTGACGGGGTTTCCCGAGAGACCCAGTACTTC.

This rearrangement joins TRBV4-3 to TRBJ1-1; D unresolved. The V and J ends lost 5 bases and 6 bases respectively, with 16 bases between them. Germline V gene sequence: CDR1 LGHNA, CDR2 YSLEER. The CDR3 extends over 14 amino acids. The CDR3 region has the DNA TGCGCCAGCAGCGACATCGGTCCGATCGCTGAAGCTTTCTTT. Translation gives CASSDIGPIAEAFF.

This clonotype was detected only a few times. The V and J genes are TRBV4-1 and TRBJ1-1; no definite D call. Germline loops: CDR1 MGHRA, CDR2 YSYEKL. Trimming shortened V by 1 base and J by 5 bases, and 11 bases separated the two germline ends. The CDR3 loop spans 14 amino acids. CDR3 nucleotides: TGCGCCAGCAGCCAAGCTGTGTCCGGGACTGAAGCTTTCTTT. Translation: CASSQAVSGTEAFF.

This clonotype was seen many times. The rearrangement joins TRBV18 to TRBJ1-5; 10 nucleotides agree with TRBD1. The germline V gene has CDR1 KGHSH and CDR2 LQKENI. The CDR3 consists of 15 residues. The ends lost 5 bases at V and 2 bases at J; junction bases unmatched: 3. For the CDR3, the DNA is TGTGCCAGCTCAGCCGGGACAGGGGGCAATCAGCCCCAGCATTTT. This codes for CASSAGTGGNQPQHF.

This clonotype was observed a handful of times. The CDR3 region has the DNA TGCGCCAGCAGCTCCGGGACTGGCTACACCTTC. Protein sequence: CASSSGTGYTF. The genes are TRBV5-1 and TRBJ1-2, with D tentatively TRBD1 (5 bases). V was shortened by 3 bases and J by 7 bases, with 7 bases between the two germline ends. The CDR3 sequence is 11 residues long. CDR1 and CDR2 from the germline V gene are SGHRS and YFSETQ. The complete variable domain, with remaining parts taken from reference TRBV5-1 and TRBJ1-2, reads KAGVTQTPRYLIKTRGQQVTLSCSPISGHRSVSWYQQTPGQGLQFLFEYFSETQRNKGNFPGRFSGRQFSNSRSEMNVSTLELGDSALYLCASSSGTGYTFGSGTRLTVV.

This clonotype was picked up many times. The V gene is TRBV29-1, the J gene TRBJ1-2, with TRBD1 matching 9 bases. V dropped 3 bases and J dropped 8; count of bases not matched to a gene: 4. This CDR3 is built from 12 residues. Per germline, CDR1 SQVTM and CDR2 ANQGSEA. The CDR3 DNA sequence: TGCAGCGTTGAGAGGACAGGGGTAGGCTACACCTTC. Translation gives CSVERTGVGYTF.

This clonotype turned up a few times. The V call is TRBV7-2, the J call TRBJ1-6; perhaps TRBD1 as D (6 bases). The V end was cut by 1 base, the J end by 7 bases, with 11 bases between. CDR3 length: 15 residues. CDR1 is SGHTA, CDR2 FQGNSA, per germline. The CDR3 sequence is CASSLVSQGNSPLHF. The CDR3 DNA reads TGTGCCAGCAGCTTAGTGTCACAGGGCAATTCACCCCTCCACTTT.

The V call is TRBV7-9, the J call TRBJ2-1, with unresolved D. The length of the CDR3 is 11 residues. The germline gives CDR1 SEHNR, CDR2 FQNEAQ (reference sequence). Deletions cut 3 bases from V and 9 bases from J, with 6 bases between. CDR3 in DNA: TGTGCCAGCAGCTTCTCTGGTGAGCAGTTCTTC. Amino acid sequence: CASSFSGEQFF.

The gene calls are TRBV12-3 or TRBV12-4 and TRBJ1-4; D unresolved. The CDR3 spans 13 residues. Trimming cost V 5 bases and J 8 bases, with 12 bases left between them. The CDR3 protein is CASSIWPGEKLFF. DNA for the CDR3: TGTGCCAGCAGTATCTGGCCTGGGGAAAAACTGTTTTTT.

CDR3 DNA sequence: TGCGCCAGCAGCCAAGACTTCCAGGGGAACCAAGAGACCCAGTACTTC. Its translation is CASSQDFQGNQETQYF. This chain joins TRBV4-3 and TRBJ2-5, with a tentative D call TRBD1 (6 bases). The CDR3 runs to 16 residues. The V and J ends lost 0 bases and 0 bases respectively, with 11 bases between them. Germline V gives CDR1 LGHNA, CDR2 YSLEER.

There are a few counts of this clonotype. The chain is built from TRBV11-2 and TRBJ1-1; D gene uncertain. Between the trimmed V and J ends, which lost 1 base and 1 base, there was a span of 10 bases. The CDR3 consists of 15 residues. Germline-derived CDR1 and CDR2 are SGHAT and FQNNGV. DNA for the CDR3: TGTGCCAGCAGCTTAGTAAGCTTTCGGAACACTGAAGCTTTCTTT. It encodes CASSLVSFRNTEAFF.

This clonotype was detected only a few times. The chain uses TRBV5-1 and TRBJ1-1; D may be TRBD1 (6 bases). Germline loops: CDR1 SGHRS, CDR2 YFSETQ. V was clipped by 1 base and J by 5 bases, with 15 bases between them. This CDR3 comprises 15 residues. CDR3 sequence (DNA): TGCGCCAGCAGCTTGATAGGCAGGGGAGGGACTGAAGCTTTCTTT. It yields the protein CASSLIGRGGTEAFF.

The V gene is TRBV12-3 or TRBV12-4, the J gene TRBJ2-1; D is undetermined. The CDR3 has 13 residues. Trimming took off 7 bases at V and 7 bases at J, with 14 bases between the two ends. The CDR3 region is CASTFLIGNEQFF. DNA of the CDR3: TGTGCCAGCACCTTCCTAATCGGAAATGAGCAGTTCTTC.